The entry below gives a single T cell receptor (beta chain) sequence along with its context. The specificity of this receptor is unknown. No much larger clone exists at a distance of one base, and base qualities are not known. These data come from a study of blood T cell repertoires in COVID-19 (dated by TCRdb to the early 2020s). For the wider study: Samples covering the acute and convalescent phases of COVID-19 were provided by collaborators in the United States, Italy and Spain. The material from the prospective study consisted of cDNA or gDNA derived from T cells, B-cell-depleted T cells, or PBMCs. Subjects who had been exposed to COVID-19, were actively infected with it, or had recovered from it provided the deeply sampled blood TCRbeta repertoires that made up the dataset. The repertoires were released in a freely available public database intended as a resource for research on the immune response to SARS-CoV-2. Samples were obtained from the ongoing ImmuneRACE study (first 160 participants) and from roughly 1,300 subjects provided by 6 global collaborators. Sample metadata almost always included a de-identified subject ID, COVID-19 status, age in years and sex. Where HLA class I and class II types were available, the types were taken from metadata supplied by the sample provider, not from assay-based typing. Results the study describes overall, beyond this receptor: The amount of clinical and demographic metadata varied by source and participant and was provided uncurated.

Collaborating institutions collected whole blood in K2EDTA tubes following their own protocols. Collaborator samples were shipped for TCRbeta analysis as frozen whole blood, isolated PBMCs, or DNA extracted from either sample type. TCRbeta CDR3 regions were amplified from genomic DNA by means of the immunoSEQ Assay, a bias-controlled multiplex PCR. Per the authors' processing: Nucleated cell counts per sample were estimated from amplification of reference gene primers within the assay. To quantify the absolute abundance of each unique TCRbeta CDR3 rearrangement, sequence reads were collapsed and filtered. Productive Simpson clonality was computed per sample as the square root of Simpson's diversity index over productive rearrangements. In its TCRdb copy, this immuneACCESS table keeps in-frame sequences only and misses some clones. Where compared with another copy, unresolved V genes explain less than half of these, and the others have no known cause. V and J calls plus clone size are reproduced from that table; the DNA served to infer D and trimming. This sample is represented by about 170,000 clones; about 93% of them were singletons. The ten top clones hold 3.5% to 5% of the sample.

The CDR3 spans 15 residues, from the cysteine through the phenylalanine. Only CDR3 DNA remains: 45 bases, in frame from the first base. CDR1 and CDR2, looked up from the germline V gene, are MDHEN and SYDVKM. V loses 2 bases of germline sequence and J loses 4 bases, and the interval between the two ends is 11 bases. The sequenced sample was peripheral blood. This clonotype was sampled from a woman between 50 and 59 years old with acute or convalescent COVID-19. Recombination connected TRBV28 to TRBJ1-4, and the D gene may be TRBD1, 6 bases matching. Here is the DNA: TGTGCCAGCAGTTTAACGGGACAAGTTAATGAAAAACTGTTTTTT. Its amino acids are CASSLTGQVNEKLFF.